These T cell receptor beta chains were read from a single sample in a study of OX40 agonist ivuxolimab in advanced cancers. The method was immunoSEQ multiplex PCR; TCRdb's version includes in-frame clones alone and lacks a portion of them. This sample has about 48,000 clones, with 81% found just once. Here the sequenced sample was CD4+ or CD8+ T cells sorted from blood, taken in a trial of the OX40 agonist ivuxolimab. These receptors were collected from an adult with an advanced solid tumor such as melanoma, head and neck, liver or kidney cancer. Each CDR3 is given with its conserved first and last residue. The order of the fields is V gene, J gene, clone size, D gene, CDR3 DNA, CDR3 protein. A D gene is named only where the DNA matches it firmly. The size entry is marked missing in some rows and otherwise reads once, few, many or a size class.

TRBV5-6	TRBJ2-5	.	TRBD2	TGTGCCAGCAGCATCCGACTAGCGGGGTACCAAGAGACCCAGTACTTC	CASSIRLAGYQETQYF
TRBV7-2	TRBJ2-1	few	TRBD2	TGTGCCAGCAGCTTAGGGCTAGCGGCCATAAACAAGAAGTTCTTC	CASSLGLAAINKKFF
TRBV30	TRBJ2-5	.	.	TGTGCCCAAAGGGGACTCCCCGGGGCACAAGAGACCCAGTACTTC	CAQRGLPGAQETQYF
TRBV5-1	TRBJ1-1	.	TRBD1	TGCGCCACGAAAATGACAGGGACCAACACTGAAGCTTTCTTT	CATKMTGTNTEAFF
TRBV6-5	TRBJ2-1	.	TRBD2	TGTGCCAGCTGGGGGGGAGGTATGGATGAGCAGTTCTTC	CASWGGGMDEQFF
TRBV28	TRBJ1-2	few	.	TGTGCCGCCACCCGGAGCCGGGGTGGCTACACCTTC	CAATRSRGGYTF
TRBV7-2	TRBJ2-7	.	.	TGTGCCAGCAGCCGATTGAGCTACAGCTACGAGCAGTACTTC	CASSRLSYSYEQYF
TRBV5-1	TRBJ1-1	.	.	TGCGCCAGCAGCTTGATGTTTGGGAACACTGAAGCTTTCTTT	CASSLMFGNTEAFF
TRBV19	TRBJ2-3	.	.	TGTGCCAGTAGTATATCGTGGGATGTCGGCACAGATACGCAGTATTTT	CASSISWDVGTDTQYF
TRBV9	TRBJ2-7	.	.	TGTGCCAGCAGCGTAGCTACCATGGGGGAGCAGTACTTC	CASSVATMGEQYF
TRBV11-2	TRBJ2-3	.	TRBD2	TGTGCCAGCAGCTTTAATTGGGTTAGCGGGAGGCGGAGCACAGATACGCAGTATTTT	CASSFNWVSGRRSTDTQYF
TRBV7-6	TRBJ2-7	.	TRBD2	TGTGCCAGCAGCTCGCCCCTAGCGGGAGGCTACGAGCAGTACTTC	CASSSPLAGGYEQYF
TRBV5-5	TRBJ2-1	.	.	TGTGCCAGCAGCTTGGAATGGAGAAACAATGAGCAGTTCTTC	CASSLEWRNNEQFF
TRBV7-9	TRBJ2-1	few	TRBD1	TGTGCCAGCGCCCAAGGGGGCACATACAATGAGCAGTTCTTC	CASAQGGTYNEQFF
TRBV30	TRBJ2-1	.	.	TGTGCCTGGAGTACGGGGACAACTTCCTACAATGAGCAGTTCTTC	CAWSTGTTSYNEQFF
TRBV7-9	TRBJ2-7	few	.	TGTGCCAGCAGCCCGGCGGTCGAGCAGTACTTC	CASSPAVEQYF
TRBV19	TRBJ1-1	once	.	TGTGCCAGTTACCTAGACGGAAGAATGAACACTGAAGCTTTCTTT	CASYLDGRMNTEAFF
TRBV4-3	TRBJ1-2	once	TRBD1	TGCGCCAGCAGCCAAACCCGGGACAGCTATGGCTACACCTTC	CASSQTRDSYGYTF
TRBV6-1	TRBJ2-1	.	TRBD2	TGTGCCAGCAGTGAGGGGATTCCGGGACTAGCGGGGTACAATGAGCAGTTCTTC	CASSEGIPGLAGYNEQFF
TRBV25-1	TRBJ2-7	few	.	TGTGCCAGCGAGACCGACAGCTACGAGCAGTACTTC	CASETDSYEQYF
TRBV7-9	TRBJ2-1	.	.	TGTGCCAGCAGCCCGCCAACTAGAATCTACAATGAGCAGTTCTTC	CASSPPTRIYNEQFF
TRBV6-5	TRBJ2-7	.	TRBD1	TGTGCCAGCAGTTACTTACAGGGGGCCTACGAGCAGTACTTC	CASSYLQGAYEQYF
TRBV2	TRBJ1-1	.	.	TGTGCCAGCAGTGAAGCAGGGAAGTGGACTGAAGCTTTCTTT	CASSEAGKWTEAFF
TRBV7-6	TRBJ1-3	.	.	TGTGCCAGCAGCTTGGGTGGGCCCGGAAACACCATATATTTT	CASSLGGPGNTIYF
TRBV16	TRBJ1-4	.	.	TGTGCCAGCAGCCAAGATGCAACTAATGAAAAACTGTTTTTT	CASSQDATNEKLFF
TRBV18	TRBJ1-5	medium-sized	.	TGTGCCAGCTCACCATCTGTTGGGAATCAGCCCCAGCATTTT	CASSPSVGNQPQHF
TRBV6-6	TRBJ2-7	.	.	TGTGCCAGCAGTCATAACTACGAGCAGTACTTC	CASSHNYEQYF
TRBV4-1	TRBJ2-7	few	TRBD1	TGCGCCAGCAGCCAAGATTTTTTGGCAGGGGGCAGGCAGTACTTC	CASSQDFLAGGRQYF
TRBV5-6	TRBJ2-3	.	.	TGTGCCAGCAGCTTGTTACAGCGGAGCACAGATACGCAGTATTTT	CASSLLQRSTDTQYF
TRBV2	TRBJ1-2	few	TRBD1	TGTGCCAGCAGTCCGGGACAGGCCTATGGCTACACCTTC	CASSPGQAYGYTF
TRBV10-3	TRBJ2-5	few	.	TGTGCCATCAGTGAGTCAGGCAGGGAAGAGACCCAGTACTTC	CAISESGREETQYF
TRBV5-6	TRBJ2-5	.	TRBD2	TGTGCCAGCAGCCTCCTAGCGGGAGAGACCCAGTACTTC	CASSLLAGETQYF
TRBV5-6	TRBJ2-3	.	.	TGTGCCAGCAGCTTGGTTACTAGCTCGCTGGGCACAGATACGCAGTATTTT	CASSLVTSSLGTDTQYF
TRBV19	TRBJ1-5	.	.	TGTGCCAGTAGTATCCCCTCGTTTCAGCCCCAGCATTTT	CASSIPSFQPQHF
TRBV30	TRBJ2-3	.	.	TGTGCCTGGCGCTCTAGGTCCAGGAGCGCCACAGATACGCAGTATTTT	CAWRSRSRSATDTQYF
TRBV19	TRBJ1-3	.	.	TGTGCCAGTACCTCCTGGGGGCCAACCGGAAACACCATATATTTT	CASTSWGPTGNTIYF
TRBV6-6	TRBJ1-6	.	.	TGTGCCAGCAAGGGGGAACAGAACGGGAATTCACCCCTCCACTTT	CASKGEQNGNSPLHF